The 29 T cell receptor beta chains listed next were all sequenced from one sample in a study of blood T cell repertoires in COVID-19. Clones were sequenced by immunoSEQ multiplex PCR, and TCRdb holds only the in-frame ones, with some missing. The sample includes over 25,000 clones, around 92% of them seen just once. The sample taken for sequencing was peripheral blood. Receptors were obtained from a man over 45 with active COVID-19.

The chain combines TRBV7-6 with TRBJ2-2; weak D call: TRBD1 (6 bases). Trimming cost V 1 base and J 5 bases, with 14 bases left between them. Germline CDR1 SGHVS, CDR2 FNYEAQ. This CDR3 comprises 16 residues. CDR3 sequence reads: CASSLVLQGRTGELFF. In DNA form, the CDR3 reads TGTGCCAGCAGCTTAGTTCTACAGGGCAGGACCGGGGAGCTGTTTTTT.

This chain uses TRBV15 with TRBJ2-7, with 7 bases identical to TRBD2. Germline V gives CDR1 LNHNV, CDR2 YYDKDF (reference sequence). Germline trimming cut 4 bases from V and 1 base from J; bases unmatched to any gene: 7. The CDR3 extends over 15 amino acids. CDR3 nucleotide sequence: TGTGCCACCAGCATAGGGAGGGAGCCTTCCTACGAGCAGTACTTC. Protein sequence: CATSIGREPSYEQYF.

The chain links TRBV5-6 to TRBJ2-3, with 10 nucleotides matching TRBD1. Germline-derived CDR1 and CDR2 are SGHDT and YYEEEE. The CDR3 is 14 residues long. V lost 4 bases, J lost 6 bases, and 5 bases stayed unmatched. CDR3 sequence (DNA): TGTGCCAGCAGCCCGGGACAGGGGAGGGATACGCAGTATTTT. Protein: CASSPGQGRDTQYF. Looking up the rest from reference TRBV5-6 and TRBJ2-3 gives the full variable domain: DAGVTQSPTHLIKTRGQQVTLRCSPKSGHDTVSWYQQALGQGPQFIFQYYEEEERQRGNFPDRFSGHQFPNYSSELNVNALLLGDSALYLCASSPGQGRDTQYFGPGTRLTVL.

The chain has TRBV14 and TRBJ1-5, with unresolved D. In germline, CDR1 is SGHDN, CDR2 FVKESK. V lost 1 base to trimming and J lost 4 bases, with 11 bases between them. The CDR3 covers 15 residues. The DNA for the CDR3 is TGTGCCAGCAGCCAAGCGGGAGGCGGAAATCAGCCCCAGCATTTT. This codes for CASSQAGGGNQPQHF.

V is TRBV19 and J is TRBJ1-1; D is unclear. Deletions cut 9 bases from V and 1 base from J, with 9 bases between. Germline values: CDR1 LNHDA, CDR2 SQIVND (reference sequence). CDR3 length: 12 residues. CDR3 bases: TGTGCCAGCGAGGGCCCGAACACTGAAGCTTTCTTT. Encoded protein: CASEGPNTEAFF.

The chain is built from TRBV9 and TRBJ2-3, with D uncertain. Trimming took off 5 bases at V and 0 bases at J, with 4 bases between the two ends. The germline gives CDR1 SGDLS, CDR2 YYNGEE. This CDR3 contains 12 residues. For the CDR3, the DNA is TGTGCCAGCAGTCCTAGCACAGATACGCAGTATTTT. This gives the protein CASSPSTDTQYF.

The chain recombines TRBV29-1 with TRBJ2-6; D is perhaps TRBD1 (5 bases). Germline V gene sequence: CDR1 SQVTM, CDR2 ANQGSEA. CDR3 length equals 14 residues. V was trimmed by 6 bases and J by 0 bases, leaving 9 bases between them. CDR3 residues: CSVEQDSGANVLTF. CDR3 coding DNA: TGCAGCGTGGAACAGGACTCTGGGGCCAACGTCCTGACTTTC.

J is TRBJ2-7 and V is TRBV29-1; 7 nucleotides align to TRBD1. The junction had 3 bases not matched to a gene; V was cut back by 4 bases and J by 0 bases. The germline V gene has CDR1 SQVTM and CDR2 ANQGSEA. The CDR3 runs to 13 residues. The CDR3, as DNA: TGCAGCGTTGTTTGGGACAGCTCCTACGAGCAGTACTTC. It yields the protein CSVVWDSSYEQYF.

This chain links TRBV18 with TRBJ1-2; a weak D match, TRBD1 (5 bases). Trimming took off 5 bases at V and 8 bases at J, with 15 bases between the two ends. The CDR3 runs to 13 residues. Germline-derived CDR1 and CDR2 are KGHSH and LQKENI. CDR3 in amino acids: CASSVGQGDGYTF. The CDR3 DNA reads TGTGCCAGCTCAGTAGGCCAGGGTGACGGCTACACCTTC.

The gene calls are TRBV29-1 and TRBJ2-1; D gene unclear. V was trimmed by 5 bases and J by 3 bases, leaving 20 bases between them. Germline V CDR1 and CDR2: SQVTM, ANQGSEA. The CDR3 consists of 16 residues. CDR3 region: CSVSSRQATNYNEQFF. In DNA, the CDR3 is TGCAGCGTTAGTTCCAGGCAGGCGACAAACTACAATGAGCAGTTCTTC.

This chain links TRBV3-1 (or the pseudogene TRBV3-2) with TRBJ2-3; D gene uncertain. CDR3 length: 14 amino acids. Germline values: CDR1 LGHDT, CDR2 YNNKEL (reference sequence). Between the trimmed V and J ends, which lost 4 bases and 2 bases, there was a span of 10 bases. The CDR3 nucleotides read TGTGCCAGCAGCCCATCTTCAGTCACAGATACGCAGTATTTT. Translated, it gives CASSPSSVTDTQYF.

The chain links TRBV7-3 to TRBJ2-1; the match to TRBD2 covers 8 bases. Germline V gene data show CDR1 as SGHTA and CDR2 as FQGTGA. There are 13 residues in the CDR3. With V trimmed by 4 bases and J by 15 bases, 11 bases remained unmatched. As DNA, the CDR3 is TGTGCCAGCAGCTCCCTAGGTGGCGGGGGGAGGTTCTTC. This sequence encodes CASSSLGGGGRFF. Combining the CDR3 with reference TRBV7-3 and TRBJ2-1 gives the whole variable domain GAGVSQTPSNKVTEKGKYVELRCDPISGHTALYWYRQSLGQGPEFLIYFQGTGAADDSGLPNDRFFAVRPEGSVSTLKIQRTERGDSAVYLCASSSLGGGGRFFGPGTRLTVL.

This clone was recorded only once. The chain couples TRBV7-2 to TRBJ2-3; TRBD1 aligns across 8 bases. The ends lost 8 bases at V and 4 bases at J; junction bases unmatched: 14. Germline V gene lookup returns CDR1 SGHTA and CDR2 FQGNSA. This CDR3 has 16 amino acids. CDR3 sequence reads: CASASWTGPVPDTQYF. CDR3 coding DNA: TGTGCCAGCGCTTCGTGGACAGGGCCAGTCCCAGATACGCAGTATTTT.

This chain links TRBV19 with TRBJ2-5; 8 bases match TRBD1. The ends lost 7 bases at V and 7 bases at J; junction bases unmatched: 14. This CDR3 is 15 amino acids long. Germline CDR1 LNHDA, CDR2 SQIVND (reference sequence). The CDR3, as DNA: TGTGCCAGTACCTCGACAATCGGACAGGGATGGACCCAGTACTTC. Translated: CASTSTIGQGWTQYF.

The rearrangement uses TRBV11-2 and TRBJ2-1; 9 bases line up with TRBD2. This CDR3 spans 14 amino acids. Trimming cost V 5 bases and J 5 bases; bases outside gene matches: 4. Germline CDR1 is SGHAT and CDR2 is FQNNGV. CDR3 DNA: TGTGCCAGCAGCCCGAGACTAGCGGACAATGAGCAGTTCTTC. Translating it yields CASSPRLADNEQFF.

The J gene is TRBJ1-5, the V gene TRBV30, with 10 bases that match TRBD1. With 0 bases clipped from V and 7 bases from J, the junction kept 9 bases outside the gene matches. Germline loops: CDR1 GTSNPN, CDR2 SVGIG (reference sequence). This CDR3 region has 16 residues. CDR3 sequence: CAWSVRLGTGVQPQHF. DNA for the CDR3: TGTGCCTGGAGTGTACGTCTCGGGACAGGGGTGCAGCCCCAGCATTTT.

V usage is TRBV10-3 and J usage is TRBJ2-4; 9 nucleotides align to TRBD2. This CDR3 region has 16 residues. Germline V gene data show CDR1 as ENHRY and CDR2 as SYGVKD. Losses at the gene ends were 0 bases for V and 8 bases for J; bases not matched to a gene: 8. This CDR3 is CAISESLAGPQYIQYF. The CDR3 nucleotides read TGTGCCATCAGTGAGTCGCTAGCGGGACCCCAGTACATTCAGTACTTC.

CDR3 amino acids: CSAIGRDVTEAFF. The CDR3 coding sequence is TGCAGCGCTATAGGACGGGATGTGACTGAAGCTTTCTTT. J is TRBJ1-1 and V is TRBV29-1; no clear D. With 7 bases removed from V and 5 bases from J, the gap between germline ends came to 17 bases. Germline V CDR1 and CDR2: SQVTM, ANQGSEA. The CDR3 has 13 residues.

The chain has TRBV24-1 and TRBJ2-7, with unresolved D. This CDR3 contains 12 residues. Germline CDR1 is KGHDR and CDR2 is SFDVKD. The V gene lost 9 bases and the J gene lost 3 bases, with 11 bases spanning the gap. The CDR3 reads CATCRAYYEQYF. As DNA, the CDR3 is TGTGCCACCTGTAGAGCCTACTACGAGCAGTACTTC.

The J gene is TRBJ2-7, the V gene TRBV12-3 or TRBV12-4; D gene uncertain. Trimming removed 3 bases at V and 2 bases at J, with 8 bases between. The CDR3 length is 13 residues. The CDR3 is CASSFAGTYEQYF. CDR3 in DNA: TGTGCCAGCAGTTTTGCAGGTACCTACGAGCAGTACTTC.

The V gene is TRBV19, the J gene TRBJ2-3; 7 nucleotides line up with TRBD2. Trimming took 4 bases from V and 7 from J; bases not matched to a gene: 8. Germline V gene sequence: CDR1 LNHDA, CDR2 SQIVND (reference sequence). The CDR3 is made up of 14 amino acids. The CDR3 region has the DNA TGTGCCAGTAGTACCGGGACTATAGGGTATACGCAGTATTTT. Translation: CASSTGTIGYTQYF.

The chain is built from TRBV5-5 and TRBJ1-3; D gene uncertain. Germline V CDR1 and CDR2: SGHKS, YYEKEE (reference sequence). V shed 3 bases and J shed 7 bases, with 11 bases lying between them. The CDR3 is 13 amino acids. CDR3 in amino acids: CASSSGRSNTIYF. The DNA of the CDR3 is TGTGCCAGCAGCTCGGGGAGGAGCAACACCATATATTTT.

V is TRBV5-8 and J is TRBJ1-5, with D possibly TRBD1 on 5 matching bases. There are 15 residues in the CDR3. Germline lookup yields CDR1 SGHTS and CDR2 YDEGEE. V lost 4 bases and J 0 bases, leaving 11 bases between the germline ends. CDR3 loop: CASSTGHSSNQPQHF. CDR3 bases: TGTGCCAGCAGCACCGGACATAGTAGCAATCAGCCCCAGCATTTT.

This clone was found a few times. This chain links TRBV6-5 with TRBJ1-2, with 8 bases fitting TRBD1. This CDR3 comprises 15 residues. Germline values: CDR1 MNHEY, CDR2 SVGAGI. Trimming at V came to 2 bases and at J to 4 bases, leaving 6 bases not matched to a gene. DNA for the CDR3: TGTGCCAGCAGTTACCGGAAAACAGGGGGCTATGGCTACACCTTC. It is translated as CASSYRKTGGYGYTF.

The rearrangement uses TRBV30 and TRBJ1-5, with a tentative D call TRBD1 (6 bases). The CDR3 contains 13 residues. The germline gives CDR1 GTSNPN, CDR2 SVGIG (reference sequence). DNA for the CDR3: TGTGCAGGGGGATCGCAGGGCGGCCAGCCCCAGCATTTT. It is translated as CAGGSQGGQPQHF. The full variable domain, completed using reference TRBV30 and TRBJ1-5, is SQTIHQWPATLVQPVGSPLSLECTVEGTSNPNLYWYRQAAGRGLQLLFYSVGIGQISSEVPQNLSASRPQDRQFILSSKKLLLSDSGFYLCAGGSQGGQPQHFGDGTRLSIL.

V is TRBV15 and J is TRBJ1-6; 7 bases align to TRBD1. The CDR3 extends over 15 amino acids. The V gene end was trimmed by 9 bases and the J gene end by 1 base; junction bases not matched to a gene: 6. Germline loops: CDR1 LNHNV, CDR2 YYDKDF (reference sequence). Here the CDR3 DNA reads TGTGCCACGAAAAGACAGGGATCCTATAATTCACCCCTCCACTTT. Protein sequence: CATKRQGSYNSPLHF.

The chain employs TRBV19 and TRBJ2-2; D may be TRBD2 (6 bases). This CDR3 comprises 16 residues. Trimming shortened V by 4 bases and J by 0 bases, and 12 bases separated the two germline ends. Germline loops: CDR1 LNHDA, CDR2 SQIVND (reference sequence). For the CDR3, the DNA is TGTGCCAGTAGTAGCTGGAGGGAGGCGAACACCGGGGAGCTGTTTTTT. It is translated as CASSSWREANTGELFF. The entire variable domain, with the rest obtained from reference TRBV19 and TRBJ2-2, is as follows: DGGITQSPKYLFRKEGQNVTLSCEQNLNHDAMYWYRQDPGQGLRLIYYSQIVNDFQKGDIAEGYSVSREKKESFPLTVTSAQKNPTAFYLCASSSWREANTGELFFGEGSRLTVL.

V and J are TRBV5-6 and TRBJ1-1, with a weak D call TRBD1 (6 bases). Germline V gene sequence: CDR1 SGHDT, CDR2 YYEEEE. The germline V and J ends were trimmed by 4 bases and 1 base, with 8 bases remaining between them. There are 13 residues in the CDR3. The CDR3: CASSGQTNTEAFF. The CDR3 coding sequence is TGTGCCAGCAGCGGACAGACGAACACTGAAGCTTTCTTT.

V is TRBV12-3 or TRBV12-4 and J is TRBJ2-1; D unresolved. Trimming stripped 7 bases from V and 5 bases from J, with 9 bases between. CDR3 length: 12 amino acids. The DNA for the CDR3 is TGTGCCAGCACCCTTACTAACAATGAGCAGTTCTTC. It specifies CASTLTNNEQFF.